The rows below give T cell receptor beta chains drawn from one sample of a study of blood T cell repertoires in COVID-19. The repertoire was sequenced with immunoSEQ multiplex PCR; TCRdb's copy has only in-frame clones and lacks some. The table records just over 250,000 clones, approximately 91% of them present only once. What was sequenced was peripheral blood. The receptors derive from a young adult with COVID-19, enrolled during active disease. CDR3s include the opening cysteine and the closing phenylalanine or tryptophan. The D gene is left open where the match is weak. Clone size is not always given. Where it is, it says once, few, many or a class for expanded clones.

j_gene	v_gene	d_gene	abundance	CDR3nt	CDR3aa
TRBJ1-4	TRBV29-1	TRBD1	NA	TGCAGCGCAGAAGGCCCAGGGGGGGAAAAACTGTTTTTT	CSAEGPGGEKLFF
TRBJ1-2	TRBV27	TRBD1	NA	TGTGCCAGCAGTCCGACAGGGTTTGATAACTATGGCTACACCTTC	CASSPTGFDNYGYTF
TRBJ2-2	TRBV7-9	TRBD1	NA	TGTGCCAGCAGCACAAAACAAACAGGGGCCGGGGAGCTGTTTTTT	CASSTKQTGAGELFF
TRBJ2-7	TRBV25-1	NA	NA	TGTGCCAGCAGCGACGGGGGAAACTACGAGCAGTACTTC	CASSDGGNYEQYF
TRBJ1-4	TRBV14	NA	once	TGTGCCAGCAGCCCCCGGACGGGGGTTAATGAAAAACTGTTTTTT	CASSPRTGVNEKLFF
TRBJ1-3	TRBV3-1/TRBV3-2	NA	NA	TGTGCCAGCAGCGGTCTAGGGGGGGGCTTCTCTGGAAACACCATATATTTT	CASSGLGGGFSGNTIYF
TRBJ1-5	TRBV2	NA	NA	TGTGCCAGCAGTGAAGCGCTTCAGGATCAGCCCCAGCATTTT	CASSEALQDQPQHF
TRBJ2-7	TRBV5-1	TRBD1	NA	TGCGCCAGCAGCTTGGGACAGGGGTGGTTCGACCACGAGCAGTACTTC	CASSLGQGWFDHEQYF
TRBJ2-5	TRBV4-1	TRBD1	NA	TGCGCCAGCAGCCACCCCTCTGGGGGTCAGGGGGTCCACTTC	CASSHPSGGQGVHF
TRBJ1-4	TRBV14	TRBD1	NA	TGTGCCAGCAGCCAAGTACCGGCAGGGGGGAAACTGTTTTTT	CASSQVPAGGKLFF
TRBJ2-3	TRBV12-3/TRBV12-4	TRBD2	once	TGTGCCAGCGCTAGCGGCTTCACAGATACGCAGTATTTT	CASASGFTDTQYF
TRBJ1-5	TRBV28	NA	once	TGTGCCAGCAGTTTCCCACAGGGTTGGCAGCCCCAGCATTTT	CASSFPQGWQPQHF
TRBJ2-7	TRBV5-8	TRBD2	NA	TGTGCCAGCAGCTTAGGAGGGAGGGCCCTCAGGAACGAGCAGTACTTC	CASSLGGRALRNEQYF
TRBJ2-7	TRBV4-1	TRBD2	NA	TGCGCCAGCAGCCAAGACCCGGCTAGCGGGAGACTCTTCTCCTACGAGCAGTACTTC	CASSQDPASGRLFSYEQYF
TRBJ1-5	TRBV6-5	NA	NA	TGTGCCAGCAGTTACTCGATGGCGGGGGGACAGCCCCAGCATTTT	CASSYSMAGGQPQHF
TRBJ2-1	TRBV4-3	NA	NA	TGCGCCAGCAGCCAAGAAGGAGGGTGGGATGAGCAGTTCTTC	CASSQEGGWDEQFF
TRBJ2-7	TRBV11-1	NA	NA	TGTGCCAGCAGCCCGCGGAGGGGGGGAACTAGGGAGCAGTACTTC	CASSPRRGGTREQYF
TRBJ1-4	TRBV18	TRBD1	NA	TGTGCCAGCTCACACGGGACAGGGAATGAAAAACTGTTTTTT	CASSHGTGNEKLFF
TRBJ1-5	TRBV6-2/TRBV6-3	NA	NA	TGTGCCAGCAGCCCTATAATAAACAGGGAGAAGCCCCAGCATTTT	CASSPIINREKPQHF
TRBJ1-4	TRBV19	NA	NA	TGTGCCAGTAGCCGGCAGGGTTCTAATGAAAAACTGTTTTTT	CASSRQGSNEKLFF
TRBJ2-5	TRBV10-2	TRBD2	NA	TGCGCCAGCAGAAGGACTAGCGGGAGGCAAGAGACCCAGTACTTC	CASRRTSGRQETQYF
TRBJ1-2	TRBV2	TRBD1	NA	TGTGCCAGCAGTCAGGGACAGGGCTATGGCTACACCTTC	CASSQGQGYGYTF
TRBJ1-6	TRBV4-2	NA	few	TGTGCCAGCAGCCTTACCTTCGGGGGAGCCTCTAATTCACCCCTCCACTTT	CASSLTFGGASNSPLHF
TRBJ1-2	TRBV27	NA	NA	TGTGCCAGCAGTTTATCGAAAAACAGGAGATTCTTTTCCTTC	CASSLSKNRRFFSF
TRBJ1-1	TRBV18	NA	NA	TGTGCCAGCGGTGTGGGACAGAACACTGAAGCTTTCTTT	CASGVGQNTEAFF
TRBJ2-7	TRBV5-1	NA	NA	TGCGCCAGCAGGGCCGGGGAATCTAGCGAGCAGTACTTC	CASRAGESSEQYF
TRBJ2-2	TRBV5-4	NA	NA	TGTGCCAGCAGCCGCACCCTTGACAGCTCCGGGGAGCTGTTTTTT	CASSRTLDSSGELFF
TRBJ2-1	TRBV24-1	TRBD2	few	TGTGCCACCTCTAGCGGGAGTGGTAGTGAGCAGTTCTTC	CATSSGSGSEQFF
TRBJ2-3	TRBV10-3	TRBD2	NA	TGTGCCATCAGCGGGGGAGCGGGAGCTCTCACAGATACGCAGTATTTT	CAISGGAGALTDTQYF
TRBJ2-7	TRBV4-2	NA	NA	TGTGCCAGCAGCCCCGGGACAAGACTCGACGAGCAGTACTTC	CASSPGTRLDEQYF
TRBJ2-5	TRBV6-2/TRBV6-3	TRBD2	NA	TGTGCCAGCAGTTACTCGCTAGCGGGAGAAGATTTGGGGGAGACCCAGTACTTC	CASSYSLAGEDLGETQYF
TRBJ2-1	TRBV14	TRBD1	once	TGTGCCAGCAGCCAAGGGGCAGGGGGTCAGGGTGAGCAGTTCTTC	CASSQGAGGQGEQFF
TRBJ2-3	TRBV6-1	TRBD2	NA	TGTGCCAGCAGTGGACCTTTAGCGGGAGCGTACACAGATACGCAGTATTTT	CASSGPLAGAYTDTQYF
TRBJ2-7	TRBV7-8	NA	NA	TGTGCCAGCAGCACCGGCGGAGGCGAGCAGTACTTC	CASSTGGGEQYF
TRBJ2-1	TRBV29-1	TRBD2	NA	TGCAGCGCTACTAGCGAGGCCTACAATGAGCAGTTCTTC	CSATSEAYNEQFF
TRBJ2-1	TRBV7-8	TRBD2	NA	TGTGCCAGCAGCCAACGACTAGCCTCCTACAATGAGCAGTTCTTC	CASSQRLASYNEQFF
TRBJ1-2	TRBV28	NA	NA	TGTGCCAGCAGTTCCCGTCGGGGCTATGGCTACACCTTC	CASSSRRGYGYTF
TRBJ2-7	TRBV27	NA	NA	TGTGCCACCGCGGGACTAGGGGGCCACGAGCAGTACTTC	CATAGLGGHEQYF
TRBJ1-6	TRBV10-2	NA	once	TGCGCCAGCTCAGGGGAGCGGCGATCACCCCTCCACTTT	CASSGERRSPLHF
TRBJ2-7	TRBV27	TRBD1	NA	TGTGCCAGCAGTCCCCAGGGGACAGGCTACGAGCAGTACTTC	CASSPQGTGYEQYF
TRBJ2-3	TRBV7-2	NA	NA	TGTGCCAGCAGCGAACCGGGGGTAAATACGCAGTATTTT	CASSEPGVNTQYF
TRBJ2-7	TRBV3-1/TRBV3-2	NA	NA	TGTGCCAGCAGCCGTCCGGGGGATACGTACGAGCAGTACTTC	CASSRPGDTYEQYF
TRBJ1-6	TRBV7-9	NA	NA	TGTGCCAGCAGAGGACAGCATAATTCACCCCTCCACTTT	CASRGQHNSPLHF
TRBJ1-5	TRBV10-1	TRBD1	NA	TGCGCCAGCGGTCGCCCGGGACAGCCGATATTAAGCAATCAGCCCCAGCATTTT	CASGRPGQPILSNQPQHF
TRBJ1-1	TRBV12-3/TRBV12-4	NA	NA	TGTGCCAGCAGTTTAAGGGGGACCACTGAAGCTTTCTTT	CASSLRGTTEAFF
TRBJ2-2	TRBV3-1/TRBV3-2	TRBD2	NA	TGTGCCAGCAGCCAGCTAGCGGAGGCGAACACCGGGGAGCTGTTTTTT	CASSQLAEANTGELFF